This note documents a single TCR beta chain sequence. This clonotype was found a few times. Its antigen has not been determined. Nothing much larger sits one base from this clone, and base qualities are not available. The sample comes from a study of T cells after yellow fever vaccination (dated by TCRdb to about 2019). The study in broad terms: The SMART-Seq v4 Ultra Low Input RNA kit was used to prepare libraries from fractions with low cell numbers. Two healthy male donors, one aged 18 to 29 and one aged 30 to 40 years, were included in the cohort. To track T-cell clones before and after primary and booster YFV17D yellow fever vaccination, bulk TCR alpha and beta repertoires were sequenced longitudinally. Bulk PBMC replicates and cell subsets were isolated from blood drawn at multiple timepoints before and after both primary and secondary immunization.

From the germline V gene (reference sequence), CDR1 is GTSNPN and CDR2 is SVGIG. From cysteine to phenylalanine, the CDR3 is 14 amino acids long. Only the CDR3 portion is preserved as DNA: 42 bases, with reading frame beginning at the first base. Synthesis of TCR cDNA relied on 5'RACE template switching, a step that introduced a universal primer site along with unique molecular identifiers. cDNA synthesis was primed from both the TCR alpha and TCR beta constant segments. Libraries were amplified in two PCR steps, with sample barcodes and sequencing adapters added in the second step. Libraries were sequenced on Illumina HiSeq 2500 (2x100 bp) or NovaSeq (2x150 bp). Regarding the original processing steps: Demultiplexing of reads and collapsing into UMI consensus sequences were performed with MIGEC, and V(D)J alignment was carried out with MiXCR. Vaccine-responding clonotypes were identified with edgeR using replicate PBMC samples, with FDR below 0.01 and a log2 fold change above 5 up to day 15 being required. Bulk clonotypes were assigned CD4 or CD8 identity according to which sequenced CD4 or CD8 repertoire held them at higher abundance. TCRdb handled the public reads itself, with Q25 trimming in fastp and clone calling in MiXCR, and kept productive beta chains. Identical CDR3 proteins give one entry, which carries the most common genes and DNA. Here the V and J calls rest on TCRdb's processing, not on the authors' analysis. In this sample the table shows around 500,000 distinct CDR3 sequences, just over 20% of which occur a single time. The ten largest clones capture 16% of the sample.

The sample's treatment or condition label, in plain terms: live attenuated yellow fever vaccine strain. At each blood-draw timepoint, two biological replicates of bulk PBMCs were obtained. A standard Ficoll-Paque protocol was used to isolate PBMCs from peripheral blood. RNA was extracted with TriZol from bulk PBMCs, CD4 and CD8 fractions, and dextramer-positive and dextramer-negative fractions. Results the study describes overall, beyond this receptor: Because abundant contaminating clonotypes from the bulk population could be contained in FACS-sorted repertoires, computational filtering was required. Most clones expanded after primary vaccination were re-detected after the booster (96% of CD4 and around 86% of CD8), suggesting broad memory maintenance. Because the study included only a couple of donors, the extent to which the findings can be generalized is limited. The secondary T-cell response was weaker than the primary response but faster, peaking on day 5 instead of day 15. A small share of clonotypes occurred in both CD4 and CD8 compartments, likely arising from convergent recombination.

The chain was built from TRBV30 and TRBJ2-5, and perhaps TRBD2 as D gene, on 7 matching bases. The sequencing used PBMCs, collected roughly 20 days after the first yellow fever vaccination. This receptor was taken from a young man who received the YFV17D yellow fever vaccine. The CDR3 region has the sequence CARGGGGPLETQYF. In nucleotide form, the sequence is TGTGCGCGAGGGGGGGGGGGCCCCCTGGAGACCCAGTACTTC.